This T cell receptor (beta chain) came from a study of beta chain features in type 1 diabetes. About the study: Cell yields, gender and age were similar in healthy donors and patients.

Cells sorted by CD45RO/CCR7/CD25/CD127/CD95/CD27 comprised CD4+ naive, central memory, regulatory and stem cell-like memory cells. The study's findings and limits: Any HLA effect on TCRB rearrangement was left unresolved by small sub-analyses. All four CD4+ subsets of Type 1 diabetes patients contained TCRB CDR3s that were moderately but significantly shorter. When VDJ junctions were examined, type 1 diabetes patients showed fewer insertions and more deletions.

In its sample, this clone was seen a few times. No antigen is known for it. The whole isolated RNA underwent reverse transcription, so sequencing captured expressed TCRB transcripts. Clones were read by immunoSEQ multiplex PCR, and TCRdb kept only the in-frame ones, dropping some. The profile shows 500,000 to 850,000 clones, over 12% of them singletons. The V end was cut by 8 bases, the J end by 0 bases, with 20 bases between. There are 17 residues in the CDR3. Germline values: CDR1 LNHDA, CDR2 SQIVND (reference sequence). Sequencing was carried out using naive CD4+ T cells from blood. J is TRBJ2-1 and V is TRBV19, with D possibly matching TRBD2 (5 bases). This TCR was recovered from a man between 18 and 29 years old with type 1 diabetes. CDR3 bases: TGTGCCAGTCAAAGCCGGGGTAGCAGCCTCTCCTACAATGAGCAGTTCTTC. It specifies CASQSRGSSLSYNEQFF.